These 10 T cell receptor beta chains share one sample of origin, sequenced in a study of OX40 agonist ivuxolimab in advanced cancers. The method was immunoSEQ multiplex PCR; TCRdb's version includes in-frame clones alone and lacks a portion of them. Seen here are around 83,000 clones, 91% observed once, and the top ten hold approximately 2.4%. Here the sequenced sample was CD4+ or CD8+ T cells sorted from blood, taken in a trial of the OX40 agonist ivuxolimab. The receptors were sampled from an adult with an advanced solid tumor such as melanoma, head and neck, liver or kidney cancer.

V usage is TRBV18 and J usage is TRBJ1-5, with TRBD1 identical over 9 bases. The ends lost 4 bases at V and 4 bases at J; junction bases unmatched: 11. The V gene's germline CDR1 is KGHSH and CDR2 LQKENI. The CDR3 consists of 17 residues. CDR3 amino acids: CASSQNRDRAGNQPQHF. CDR3 sequence (DNA): TGTGCCAGCTCACAGAACCGGGACAGGGCTGGGAATCAGCCCCAGCATTTT.

V gene TRBV5-1 combines with J gene TRBJ1-1; possibly TRBD1 for D (6 bases). This CDR3 region has 15 residues. Trimming removed 0 bases at V and 4 bases at J, with 13 bases between. Germline V gives CDR1 SGHRS, CDR2 YFSETQ. CDR3 sequence (DNA): TGCGCCAGCAGCTTGGAAACAGGGCGTACCACTGAAGCTTTCTTT. Amino acids: CASSLETGRTTEAFF.

The CDR3 here is CASSSGGETQYF. The CDR3 nucleotides are TGTGCCAGCAGCTCGGGGGGGGAGACCCAGTACTTC. This chain joins TRBV11-2 and TRBJ2-5; 8 nucleotides agree with TRBD2. Per germline, CDR1 SGHAT and CDR2 FQNNGV. CDR3 size: 12 residues. V dropped 4 bases and J dropped 5; count of bases not matched to a gene: 0.

V gene TRBV19 combines with J gene TRBJ2-1, with TRBD2 matching 7 bases. The CDR3 has 15 amino acids. Germline CDR1 LNHDA, CDR2 SQIVND (reference sequence). V shed 3 bases, J shed 4 bases, and the junction held 6 bases outside the gene matches. The CDR3 coding sequence is TGTGCCAGTAGTATGGTCGGGGGAGGGTACAATGAGCAGTTCTTC. Its protein product is CASSMVGGGYNEQFF.

The rearrangement links TRBV27 to TRBJ1-1, with 11 bases identical to TRBD1. After removal of 6 bases from V and 10 bases from J, the junction contained 10 bases not matched to a gene. This CDR3 contains 14 residues. CDR1 MNHEY and CDR2 SMNVEV come from the germline V gene (reference sequence). In DNA form, the CDR3 reads TGTGCCAGCAGCCGGACAGGGGGCCAGGTGGGAGCTTTCTTT. This gives the protein CASSRTGGQVGAFF.

The CDR3 region has the DNA TGTGCCAGCAGCTTTGGTCGGGCGACGGGTTACGGGGGCTACACCTTC. This gives the protein CASSFGRATGYGGYTF. The V call is TRBV7-9, the J call TRBJ1-2; D remains unclear. V dropped 3 bases and J dropped 8 bases, with 22 bases sitting between them. The CDR3 covers 16 residues. Germline loops: CDR1 SEHNR, CDR2 FQNEAQ (reference sequence). The whole variable domain, remainder taken from reference TRBV7-9 and TRBJ1-2, is DTGVSQNPRHKITKRGQNVTFRCDPISEHNRLYWYRQTLGQGPEFLTYFQNEAQLEKSRLLSDRFSAERPKGSFSTLEIQRTEQGDSAMYLCASSFGRATGYGGYTFGSGTRLTVV.

The chain has TRBV14 and TRBJ2-1; D possibly corresponds to TRBD2 (6 bases). Trimming left V 2 bases short and J 8 bases short, with 25 bases between. Germline V gene lookup returns CDR1 SGHDN and CDR2 FVKESK. The CDR3 covers 18 residues. The CDR3 sequence is CASSQPMVFWGRSDEQFF. DNA for the CDR3: TGTGCCAGCAGCCAACCAATGGTTTTTTGGGGGAGGTCAGATGAGCAGTTCTTC.

The chain employs TRBV5-5 and TRBJ2-5; D possibly corresponds to TRBD2 (5 bases). The CDR3 consists of 15 residues. V gave up 7 bases and J gave up 2 bases, with 18 bases separating them. CDR1 and CDR2 from the germline V gene are SGHKS and YYEKEE (reference sequence). The CDR3 coding sequence is TGTGCCAGCCTCGGACTTTTGCGAGGGCAAGAGACCCAGTACTTC. Translating gives CASLGLLRGQETQYF. Filled out from reference TRBV5-5 and TRBJ2-5, the complete variable domain reads DAGVTQSPTHLIKTRGQQVTLRCSPISGHKSVSWYQQVLGQGPQFIFQYYEKEERGRGNFPDRFSARQFPNYSSELNVNALLLGDSALYLCASLGLLRGQETQYFGPGTRLLVL.

This chain connects TRBV19 to TRBJ1-5; no clear D. The CDR3 loop spans 14 amino acids. V was clipped by 9 bases and J by 7 bases, with 19 bases between them. Germline V CDR1 and CDR2: LNHDA, SQIVND (reference sequence). The CDR3 protein is CARLVSHPAQPQHF. In DNA form, the CDR3 reads TGTGCCAGACTCGTCTCGCACCCGGCACAGCCCCAGCATTTT.

The chain recombines TRBV11-2 with TRBJ2-3; D not resolved. V lost 1 base and J 2 bases, leaving 7 bases between the germline ends. The CDR3 runs to 14 residues. Germline CDR1 SGHAT, CDR2 FQNNGV. This CDR3 is CASSLGQVTDTQYF. DNA of the CDR3: TGTGCCAGCAGCTTAGGCCAGGTCACAGATACGCAGTATTTT.